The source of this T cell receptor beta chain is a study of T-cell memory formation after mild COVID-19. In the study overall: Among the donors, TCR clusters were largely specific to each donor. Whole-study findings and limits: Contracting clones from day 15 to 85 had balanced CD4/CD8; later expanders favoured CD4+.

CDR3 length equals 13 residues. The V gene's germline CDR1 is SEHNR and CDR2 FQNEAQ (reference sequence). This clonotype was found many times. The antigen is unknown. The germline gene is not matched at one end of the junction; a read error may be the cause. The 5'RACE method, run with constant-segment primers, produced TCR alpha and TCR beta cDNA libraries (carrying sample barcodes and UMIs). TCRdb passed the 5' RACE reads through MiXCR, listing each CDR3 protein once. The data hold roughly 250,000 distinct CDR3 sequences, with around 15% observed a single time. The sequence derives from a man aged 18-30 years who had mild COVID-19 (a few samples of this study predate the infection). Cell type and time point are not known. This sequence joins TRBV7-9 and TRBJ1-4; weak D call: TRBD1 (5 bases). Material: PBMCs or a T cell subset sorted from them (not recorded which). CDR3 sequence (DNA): TGTGCCAGCAGCCTAGCCGCCGGGGGAAAACTGTTTTTT. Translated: CASSLAAGGKLFF.